Presented here are 18 T cell receptor beta chains from one specimen sequenced in a study of blood T cell repertoires in COVID-19. Profiled with immunoSEQ multiplex PCR; TCRdb holds only in-frame clones, not every one. In the table there are around 170,000 clones, about 91% of which are singletons. Sequencing was performed on peripheral blood. The receptors stem from a woman aged 30 to 39 with acute or convalescent COVID-19.

The chain combines TRBV3-1 (or the pseudogene TRBV3-2) with TRBJ1-1; D gene uncertain. The CDR3 extends over 14 amino acids. The V gene's germline CDR1 is LGHDT and CDR2 YNNKEL (reference sequence). V was trimmed by 4 bases and J by 1 base, leaving 10 bases between them. CDR3 DNA sequence: TGTGCCAGCAGCCCCTTATCGGGGAACACTGAAGCTTTCTTT. Translated: CASSPLSGNTEAFF.

J is TRBJ2-7 and V is TRBV2, with 7 bases matching TRBD1. V lost 1 base, J lost 6 bases, and 6 bases stayed unmatched. Germline values: CDR1 SNHLY, CDR2 FYNNEI. The CDR3 length is 14 residues. CDR3 nucleotide sequence: TGTGCCAGCAGTGAAGGGAGACAGGGTCGCGAGCAGTACTTC. This gives the protein CASSEGRQGREQYF.

The chain couples TRBV5-1 to TRBJ2-1, with 7 bases matching TRBD2. Germline V CDR1 and CDR2: SGHRS, YFSETQ. J was trimmed by 3 bases and V by 3 bases; bases with no gene match: 6. CDR3 length equals 15 residues. DNA of the CDR3: TGCGCCAGCAGCTCAGGGACTAAGATCTACAATGAGCAGTTCTTC. Protein: CASSSGTKIYNEQFF.

The chain employs TRBV18 and TRBJ1-5; 9 nucleotides line up with TRBD1. V trimming: 3 bases; J trimming: 4 bases; junction bases outside the gene matches: 1. Germline CDR1 is KGHSH and CDR2 is LQKENI. This CDR3 contains 14 residues. In DNA, the CDR3 is TGTGCCAGCTCACCTGGGACAGGGAATCAGCCCCAGCATTTT. Amino acids: CASSPGTGNQPQHF.

The rearrangement links TRBV4-1 to TRBJ1-3; D is unclear. This CDR3 is 13 amino acids long. Germline lookup yields CDR1 MGHRA and CDR2 YSYEKL. Trimming took 0 bases from V and 7 from J, leaving 7 bases between them. DNA for the CDR3: TGCGCCAGCAGCCAAGATTTGGAGAACACCATATATTTT. Its protein is CASSQDLENTIYF.

In its sample, this clone was seen once. This chain links TRBV28 with TRBJ2-2; D remains unclear. CDR1 and CDR2 from the germline V gene are MDHEN and SYDVKM. The CDR3 spans 12 residues. V was trimmed by 6 bases and J by 7 bases, leaving 9 bases between them. CDR3 protein: CASSPVNGELFF. CDR3 sequence (DNA): TGTGCCAGCAGCCCGGTGAACGGGGAGCTGTTTTTT.

This clone is termed large. The chain carries TRBV11-3 and TRBJ1-1; D remains ambiguous. The CDR3 is made up of 12 amino acids. V was trimmed by 1 base and J by 4 bases, leaving 4 bases between them. CDR1 and CDR2 (germline): SGHNT, YENEEA. The DNA of the CDR3 is TGTGCCAGCAGCTTAGGTATCACTGAAGCTTTCTTT. It is translated as CASSLGITEAFF.

V gene TRBV2 combines with J gene TRBJ2-2; 13 positions agree with TRBD2. CDR1 SNHLY and CDR2 FYNNEI come from the germline V gene. V trimming: 6 bases; J trimming: 4 bases; junction bases outside the gene matches: 11. The CDR3 has 18 amino acids. The CDR3 loop is CASRETGGLAGITGELFF. For the CDR3, the DNA is TGTGCCAGCAGGGAGACAGGGGGACTAGCGGGAATCACCGGGGAGCTGTTTTTT.

This chain links TRBV15 with TRBJ1-4; D call uncertain. From germline, CDR1 is LNHNV and CDR2 YYDKDF (reference sequence). The CDR3 length is 12 residues. V gave up 9 bases and J gave up 5 bases, with 10 bases separating them. CDR3 protein: CATRRVNEKLFF. The CDR3 DNA reads TGTGCCACTAGGAGGGTAAATGAAAAACTGTTTTTT.

This chain uses TRBV9 with TRBJ1-4; TRBD1 agrees at 7 bases. CDR1 and CDR2 from the germline V gene are SGDLS and YYNGEE. The CDR3 is 17 amino acids. Trimming cost V 1 base and J 12 bases; bases outside gene matches: 18. In DNA, the CDR3 is TGTGCCAGCAGCGTACGGGGCGGAGGGGGCTCTTCAGAGGAACTGTTTTTT. Translating it yields CASSVRGGGGSSEELFF.

This chain links TRBV5-1 with TRBJ2-5, with D tentatively TRBD1 (6 bases). The V gene's germline CDR1 is SGHRS and CDR2 YFSETQ. The CDR3 is 14 amino acids. The V gene lost 1 base and the J gene lost 5 bases, with 12 bases spanning the gap. The CDR3 spells CASSLYGGGETQYF. The CDR3 coding sequence is TGCGCCAGCAGCTTGTATGGGGGCGGGGAGACCCAGTACTTC.

The rearrangement joins TRBV3-1 (or the pseudogene TRBV3-2) to TRBJ2-1, with 8 bases that match TRBD2. CDR1 is LGHDT, CDR2 YNNKEL, per germline (reference sequence). After removal of 4 bases from V and 3 bases from J, the junction contained 11 bases not matched to a gene. The CDR3 consists of 17 residues. This chain's CDR3 is CASSRGTSLSVYNEQFF. The DNA for the CDR3 is TGTGCCAGCAGCCGGGGGACTAGTCTCTCTGTCTACAATGAGCAGTTCTTC.

The V and J genes are TRBV5-5 and TRBJ2-1; 8 bases agree with TRBD2. V shed 3 bases, J shed 8 bases, and the junction held 10 bases outside the gene matches. The CDR3 spans 15 residues. Germline values: CDR1 SGHKS, CDR2 YYEKEE (reference sequence). The DNA for the CDR3 is TGTGCCAGCAGCTCCATCGTAACGGGAGGGCATGAGCAGTTCTTC. Translation gives CASSSIVTGGHEQFF.

The chain employs TRBV20-1 and TRBJ2-3; D possibly corresponds to TRBD1 (7 bases). The ends were cut back, 3 bases at V and 0 bases at J, with 13 bases in the middle. This CDR3 has 15 residues. Germline CDR1 and CDR2: DFQATT and SNEGSKA (reference sequence). The chain's CDR3 is CSASDREASTDTQYF. The CDR3 coding sequence is TGCAGTGCTAGTGACAGGGAGGCTAGCACAGATACGCAGTATTTT.

The rearrangement links TRBV2 to TRBJ2-1; D is uncertain. CDR1 is SNHLY, CDR2 FYNNEI, per germline. V lost 8 bases and J 4 bases, leaving 3 bases between the germline ends. The CDR3 is made up of 10 amino acids. The chain's CDR3 is CASQYNEQFF. Here the CDR3 DNA reads TGTGCCAGCCAGTACAATGAGCAGTTCTTC.

This clone was counted a few times. V is TRBV5-5 and J is TRBJ1-4; possible D gene TRBD1, 6 bases. Germline V lookup: CDR1 SGHKS, CDR2 YYEKEE (reference sequence). V gave up 4 bases and J gave up 8 bases, with 15 bases separating them. CDR3 length: 14 residues. The CDR3 DNA reads as TGTGCCAGCAGCCAGACAGGTCCAGGAGAAAAACTGTTTTTT. This gives the protein CASSQTGPGEKLFF. Full variable domain (outside the CDR3, taken from reference TRBV5-5 and TRBJ1-4): DAGVTQSPTHLIKTRGQQVTLRCSPISGHKSVSWYQQVLGQGPQFIFQYYEKEERGRGNFPDRFSARQFPNYSSELNVNALLLGDSALYLCASSQTGPGEKLFFGSGTQLSVL.

V and J are TRBV7-8 and TRBJ2-5; no definite D call. The V end lost 4 bases, the J end lost 5 bases, and 8 bases lay between the germline ends. CDR3 length equals 12 residues. The germline CDR1 and CDR2 sequences are SGHVS and FQNEAQ. CDR3 coding DNA: TGTGCCAGCAGCTCAGCCATGGAGACCCAGTACTTC. It encodes CASSSAMETQYF.

V is TRBV2 and J is TRBJ1-5; D perhaps matches TRBD1 (5 bases). With 4 bases removed from V and 7 bases from J, the gap between germline ends came to 11 bases. Germline lookup yields CDR1 SNHLY and CDR2 FYNNEI. The CDR3 covers 13 residues. The CDR3 region is CASSVGGNQPQHF. Here the CDR3 DNA reads TGTGCCAGCAGTGTTGGGGGGAACCAGCCCCAGCATTTT.